The present entry profiles one T cell receptor (beta chain) with its context. Its antigen is undetermined. The data were obtained in a study of neoadjuvant nivolumab and ipilimumab in lung cancer. Using immunoSEQ multiplex PCR, the repertoire was profiled, and TCRdb retains in-frame clones only, with some absent. Of tens of thousands of clones listed, roughly 89% are singletons. Germline CDR1 is SEHNR and CDR2 is FQNEAQ (reference sequence). The ends were cut back, 6 bases at V and 1 base at J, with 12 bases in the middle. The CDR3 has 14 residues. Study results and caveats: Higher pretherapy blood TCR richness went with higher resected-tumor richness. TCR richness and clonality were higher in tumors than adjacent uninvolved lung. Only two of four nivolumab-treated tumors gained richness and clonality by surgery.

The V call is TRBV7-9, the J call TRBJ1-1, with a tentative D call TRBD1 (5 bases). This clonotype was sampled from an adult with non-small cell lung cancer. Some clones in this sample may be carry-over from other donors' samples. The sequences come from blood, collected before neoadjuvant nivolumab, alone or with ipilimumab. The CDR3 nucleotides read TGTGCCAGCAGATACCCTGGGGGGAACACTGAAGCTTTCTTT. Residues: CASRYPGGNTEAFF.